One and the same sample provided the 24 T cell receptor beta chains below, sequenced in a study of shared clonotypes between healthy human individuals (dated by TCRdb to 2018 to 2021). The library was produced with the immunoSEQ multiplex PCR assay. The table was pulled from immuneACCESS by TCRdb, which kept in-frame rearrangements only. Such tables lose some clones; where checked, under half of the loss comes from unresolved V genes, and the rest has no known cause. This sample gives about 2.3 million clones in total; more than 85% of them show up just once. About 0.39% of the sample rests with the top ten. Sequencing input: naive CD4+ T cells from PBMCs. Read against the paper, the sample's cell subset or site label means: CD45RA+ positively selected. These receptors were obtained from a man aged 18 to 29 in good health. Some clones in this sample may be carry-over from other donors' samples.

The chain combines TRBV21-1 with TRBJ2-7; TRBD1, the table's D call, was not compared with the DNA. TRBV21-1 is classified as a pseudogene. The CDR3 extends over 13 amino acids. CDR3 protein: CASSKAYTGGRYF. Written as DNA, the CDR3 is TGTGCCAGCAGCAAAGCCTATACAGGGGGTAGGTACTTC.

The chain couples TRBV9 to TRBJ2-1; tentative D call: TRBD2 (6 bases). CDR3 length equals 14 residues. Germline CDR1 and CDR2: SGDLS and YYNGEE. Trimming stripped 0 bases from V and 4 bases from J, with 8 bases between. Here the CDR3 DNA reads TGTGCCAGCAGCGTAGGGGGGGTTTACAATGAGCAGTTCTTC. It encodes CASSVGGVYNEQFF.

The chain couples TRBV14 to TRBJ1-4; D call uncertain. This CDR3 has 14 amino acids. Germline V gives CDR1 SGHDN, CDR2 FVKESK. V lost 6 bases, J lost 0 bases, and 8 bases lay in between. The CDR3 DNA reads TGTGCCAGCAGTCCGATCGCAACTAATGAAAAACTGTTTTTT. The encoded protein is CASSPIATNEKLFF.

The chain joins TRBV5-4 to TRBJ2-7; D not certain. Trimming shortened V by 0 bases and J by 7 bases, and 11 bases separated the two germline ends. Germline values: CDR1 SGHNT, CDR2 YYREEE (reference sequence). The CDR3 has 13 amino acids. The CDR3 DNA is TGTGCCAGCAGCTTGGAGGCAAGGCGGGAGCAGTACTTC. Its translation: CASSLEARREQYF.

This chain connects TRBV7-3 to TRBJ2-1, with 8 bases aligning to TRBD2. Germline V gives CDR1 SGHTA, CDR2 FQGTGA. J was trimmed by 0 bases and V by 5 bases; bases with no gene match: 9. The CDR3 contains 17 residues. CDR3 DNA: TGTGCCAGCAGCCCCTCGAGCGGGGGATTCTCCTACAATGAGCAGTTCTTC. It specifies CASSPSSGGFSYNEQFF.

This rearrangement joins TRBV18 to TRBJ1-1; D not resolved. The germline V and J ends were trimmed by 3 bases and 5 bases, with 19 bases remaining between them. Germline V CDR1 and CDR2: KGHSH, LQKENI. The CDR3 consists of 16 residues. CDR3 region: CASSPTPVGGVTEAFF. The CDR3 DNA is TGTGCCAGCTCACCCACACCGGTTGGTGGTGTGACTGAAGCTTTCTTT.

The chain combines TRBV30 with TRBJ1-6; D possibly corresponds to TRBD1 (5 bases). The germline V and J ends were trimmed by 2 bases and 7 bases, with 18 bases remaining between them. The CDR3 is 16 residues long. Germline CDR1 is GTSNPN and CDR2 is SVGIG (reference sequence). The CDR3 spells CAWSRPNPTVNSPLHF. The CDR3 DNA is TGTGCCTGGAGTCGCCCGAATCCGACAGTGAATTCACCCCTCCACTTT.

The chain has TRBV27 and TRBJ2-3; 9 bases align to TRBD1. The germline V gene has CDR1 MNHEY and CDR2 SMNVEV (reference sequence). The CDR3 sequence is 16 residues long. With 0 bases clipped from V and 7 bases from J, the junction kept 8 bases outside the gene matches. CDR3 protein: CASSLSNRGLVNTQYF. DNA for the CDR3: TGTGCCAGCAGTTTATCTAACAGGGGGCTGGTGAATACGCAGTATTTT.

This chain uses TRBV7-3 with TRBJ1-1; no reliable D call. This CDR3 has 13 residues. Looked up from germline, CDR1 is SGHTA and CDR2 is FQGTGA. The V end lost 3 bases, the J end lost 1 base, and 6 bases lay between the germline ends. CDR3 region: CASSFDSNTEAFF. CDR3 nucleotide sequence: TGTGCCAGCAGCTTCGATTCGAACACTGAAGCTTTCTTT.

This chain uses TRBV5-1 with TRBJ1-6, with D maybe TRBD1 (6 bases). V lost 0 bases to trimming and J lost 7 bases, with 11 bases between them. The CDR3 length is 15 residues. The germline gives CDR1 SGHRS, CDR2 YFSETQ. In nucleotides, the CDR3 is TGCGCCAGCAGCTTGGCGACAGGCGAAAATTCACCCCTCCACTTT. The encoded protein is CASSLATGENSPLHF.

With regard to this clone: Other DNA sequences in this specimen translate into the identical CDR3. The gene calls are TRBV30 and TRBJ1-5, with D uncertain. V lost 1 base, J lost 2 bases, and 3 bases lay in between. This CDR3 spans 12 amino acids. Germline V gives CDR1 GTSNPN, CDR2 SVGIG (reference sequence). The DNA for the CDR3 is TGTGCCTGGAGTGCAGGCAATCAGCCCCAGCATTTT. Residues: CAWSAGNQPQHF. Drawing the rest from reference TRBV30 and TRBJ1-5, the complete variable domain is SQTIHQWPATLVQPVGSPLSLECTVEGTSNPNLYWYRQAAGRGLQLLFYSVGIGQISSEVPQNLSASRPQDRQFILSSKKLLLSDSGFYLCAWSAGNQPQHFGDGTRLSIL.

This chain connects TRBV29-1 to TRBJ2-3; 8 nucleotides match TRBD1. Trimming cost V 4 bases and J 5 bases; bases outside gene matches: 14. Looked up from germline, CDR1 is SQVTM and CDR2 is ANQGSEA. CDR3 length: 16 residues. CDR3 sequence (DNA): TGCAGCGTTGGTTTACGTGGAACAGGGGGGCGAGATACGCAGTATTTT. It yields the protein CSVGLRGTGGRDTQYF.

This clone was observed a single time. The rearrangement links TRBV19 to TRBJ2-7, with TRBD1 identical over 9 bases. Trimming at V came to 7 bases and at J to 4 bases, leaving 8 bases not matched to a gene. Germline assignment: CDR1 LNHDA and CDR2 SQIVND (reference sequence). The CDR3 runs to 14 residues. CDR3 in amino acids: CASIWDRAIYEQYF. In DNA form, the CDR3 reads TGTGCCAGTATCTGGGACAGGGCTATTTACGAGCAGTACTTC.

Regarding this clone: This CDR3 is also generated by other DNA sequences in the sample. The chain employs TRBV5-1 and TRBJ2-3; D unresolved. The V and J ends lost 2 bases and 2 bases respectively, with 3 bases between them. The CDR3 covers 12 residues. Germline lookup yields CDR1 SGHRS and CDR2 YFSETQ. The CDR3 spells CASSFNTDTQYF. The CDR3 DNA sequence: TGCGCCAGCAGCTTCAACACAGATACGCAGTATTTT.

This chain links TRBV5-1 with TRBJ1-1; no definite D call. V dropped 2 bases and J dropped 3 bases, with 2 bases sitting between them. CDR3 length: 11 amino acids. CDR1 SGHRS and CDR2 YFSETQ come from the germline V gene. The CDR3 DNA follows: TGCGCCAGCAGCTTTTACACTGAAGCTTTCTTT. Protein product: CASSFYTEAFF.

The V and J genes are TRBV7-2 and TRBJ2-3, with D unresolved. Trimming left V 1 base short and J 0 bases short, with 11 bases between. The CDR3 consists of 16 residues. Germline V lookup: CDR1 SGHTA, CDR2 FQGNSA. CDR3 amino acids: CASSLVRTLSTDTQYF. The CDR3 region has the DNA TGTGCCAGCAGCTTAGTTCGGACCCTGAGCACAGATACGCAGTATTTT.

The chain uses TRBV7-9 and TRBJ2-7; 12 positions agree with TRBD2. In germline, CDR1 is SEHNR, CDR2 FQNEAQ (reference sequence). V shed 5 bases, J shed 4 bases, and the junction held 6 bases outside the gene matches. The CDR3 extends over 15 amino acids. The chain's CDR3 is CASSRTSGIGYEQYF. DNA of the CDR3: TGTGCCAGCAGCCGGACTAGCGGGATAGGTTACGAGCAGTACTTC.

The rearrangement joins TRBV5-1 to TRBJ2-7; 11 nucleotides line up with TRBD2. CDR1 SGHRS and CDR2 YFSETQ come from the germline V gene. V lost 4 bases, J lost 2 bases, and 5 bases stayed unmatched. This CDR3 has 15 residues. CDR3 bases: TGCGCCAGCAGCCCAACTAGCGGGGGAACCTACGAGCAGTACTTC. Protein: CASSPTSGGTYEQYF.

This clone has only one observation. The chain carries TRBV6-4 and TRBJ2-1; 9 bases agree with TRBD2. Germline V lookup: CDR1 MRHNA, CDR2 SNTAGT. This CDR3 spans 19 amino acids. With 2 bases clipped from V and 5 bases from J, the junction kept 16 bases outside the gene matches. The CDR3, as DNA: TGTGCCAGCAGTGACACGGACACCGAAGGACTAGCGCTCGACAATGAGCAGTTCTTC. Protein sequence: CASSDTDTEGLALDNEQFF.

This chain links TRBV7-9 with TRBJ2-1; maybe TRBD2 (6 bases). CDR1 is SEHNR and CDR2 is FQNEAQ in the germline V gene (reference sequence). This CDR3 comprises 12 residues. V was cut by 6 bases and J by 12 bases, with 15 bases left in between. DNA for the CDR3: TGTGCCAGCAGACCACCGGGAGTAGCGCAGTTCTTC. Its translation: CASRPPGVAQFF.

J is TRBJ2-3 and V is TRBV5-1; 8 bases line up with TRBD2. The V segment lost 2 bases and the J segment 1 base; nucleotides outside the gene matches: 6. The CDR3 consists of 16 residues. The germline CDR1 and CDR2 sequences are SGHRS and YFSETQ. This CDR3 is CASSFRTSGGTDTQYF. The CDR3 DNA follows: TGCGCCAGCAGCTTTAGAACTAGCGGAGGCACAGATACGCAGTATTTT.

The V and J genes are TRBV5-1 and TRBJ2-7; D remains ambiguous. The V gene lost 4 bases and the J gene lost 3 bases, with 17 bases spanning the gap. The CDR3 sequence is 15 residues long. The V gene's germline CDR1 is SGHRS and CDR2 YFSETQ. CDR3 DNA: TGCGCCAGCAGCCCGAGTCCGAACCTTAACTACGAGCAGTACTTC. Amino acid sequence: CASSPSPNLNYEQYF. The full variable domain, completed using reference TRBV5-1 and TRBJ2-7, is KAGVTQTPRYLIKTRGQQVTLSCSPISGHRSVSWYQQTPGQGLQFLFEYFSETQRNKGNFPGRFSGRQFSNSRSEMNVSTLELGDSALYLCASSPSPNLNYEQYFGPGTRLTVT.

The rearrangement links TRBV7-2 to TRBJ2-7; possible D gene TRBD1, 7 bases. The CDR3 has 13 residues. Trimming cost V 6 bases and J 2 bases, with 11 bases left between them. Germline CDR1 SGHTA, CDR2 FQGNSA. CDR3 protein: CASRPRGAYEQYF. DNA for the CDR3: TGTGCCAGCAGACCCAGGGGGGCCTACGAGCAGTACTTC.

DNA of the CDR3: TGTGCCAGCAGTGAATTCGGGGGTAACACTGAAGCTTTCTTT. It translates to CASSEFGGNTEAFF. This chain uses TRBV6-1 with TRBJ1-1, with D maybe TRBD1 (5 bases). Germline CDR1 MNHNS, CDR2 SASEGT. The CDR3 extends over 14 amino acids. The V end was cut by 2 bases, the J end by 2 bases, with 9 bases between.